This is a list of T cell receptor beta chains from one sample in a study of OX40 agonist ivuxolimab in advanced cancers. TCRdb's table, derived via immunoSEQ multiplex PCR, lists solely in-frame clones and lacks some. The table includes over 100,000 clones, roughly nine tenths detected once. The sample consisted of CD4+ or CD8+ T cells sorted from blood, taken in a trial of the OX40 agonist ivuxolimab. These receptor sequences come from an adult with an advanced solid tumor such as melanoma, head and neck, liver or kidney cancer. The conserved cysteine and the conserved F or W are not part of the CDR3 here. Each record gives: V gene, CDR3 protein.

V gene: TRBV2; CDR3 protein: ASRGDRGSQETQY
V gene: TRBV7-2; CDR3 protein: ASSLLRGTTSYEQY
V gene: TRBV6-5; CDR3 protein: ASSYSGQGGQPQH
V gene: TRBV7-9; CDR3 protein: ASSLVPGGPSPNYGYT
V gene: TRBV5-8; CDR3 protein: ASSLVGANTGELF
V gene: TRBV7-9; CDR3 protein: ASAGAGYPNQPQH
V gene: TRBV19; CDR3 protein: ASSIQGEGYT
V gene: TRBV6-5; CDR3 protein: ASSSLGRGYEQY
V gene: TRBV5-5; CDR3 protein: ASSLGTSGGIQETQY
V gene: TRBV4-1; CDR3 protein: ASSPYNFGGMNTEAF
V gene: TRBV6-5; CDR3 protein: ASSSFNTEAF
V gene: TRBV5-1; CDR3 protein: ASSRRTALQETQY
V gene: TRBV7-9; CDR3 protein: ASSHYTTDTQY
V gene: TRBV6-5; CDR3 protein: ASSYKGGQGLSPLH
V gene: TRBV5-1; CDR3 protein: ASSSEGQYEQY
V gene: TRBV5-1; CDR3 protein: ASSLGAATNEKLF
V gene: TRBV5-1; CDR3 protein: ASSLAGTAINTEAF
V gene: TRBV5-1; CDR3 protein: ASSLGSRDLYNSPLH
V gene: TRBV7-9; CDR3 protein: ASSPRSQGAQGGEQY
V gene: TRBV7-2; CDR3 protein: ASSLIGRNRHSYEQY
V gene: TRBV5-1; CDR3 protein: ATKRAGLNTGELF
V gene: TRBV11-2; CDR3 protein: ASSLDRPPLYEQY
V gene: TRBV7-2; CDR3 protein: ASSLVGYEQY
V gene: TRBV2; CDR3 protein: ASRGTGSETQY
V gene: TRBV2; CDR3 protein: ASLRSGLGVNEQF
V gene: TRBV7-2; CDR3 protein: ASSLEIGAHNEQF